The next 11 T cell receptor beta chains were all read from a single sample in a study of T cells in women clearing cervical HPV infection. Data came from immunoSEQ multiplex PCR; TCRdb stores just in-frame clones and leaves some out. The specimen's table records approximately 44,000 clones. Sequencing input: blood buffy coat. These receptors were collected from a woman between 18 and 75 years old with a cervical HPV16 infection that either progressed to CIN3+ or cleared (not recorded which).

A note on this clone: The read halts 3 residues ahead of the CDR3 end, with the missing end drawn from the germline J gene. The gene calls are TRBV5-1 and TRBJ1-2, with a weak D call TRBD1 (5 bases). Looked up from germline, CDR1 is SGHRS and CDR2 is YFSETQ. The CDR3 totals 13 residues. CDR3 DNA (partial): TGCGCCAGCAGGGGGGGACCGCGTTCCGGC. Translation: CASRGGPRSG. The full CDR3 is CASRGGPRSGYTF.

Of note for this clone: Read sequence stops 3 residues before the CDR3 end, and the germline J gene provides the missing end. V and J are TRBV19 and TRBJ2-7; D assignment may be TRBD1 or TRBD2 (5 bases each). The V gene lost 10 bases and the J gene lost 2 bases, with 18 bases spanning the gap. Germline assignment: CDR1 LNHDA and CDR2 SQIVND (reference sequence). This CDR3 is built from 14 residues. CDR3 DNA (partial): TGTGCCACCTCCCGAGGGGATGTCGCCTACGAG. Its protein product is CATSRGDVAYE. Given in full, the CDR3 is CATSRGDVAYEQYF.

CDR3 sequence: CASSQPGQGLQSYEQYF. The CDR3 DNA, read in part, is TGCGCCAGCAGCCAACCGGGACAGGGACTTCAGTCCTACGAG. The chain combines TRBV4-1 with TRBJ2-7; TRBD1 matches at 9 bases. The read ends 3 residues before the CDR3 terminus; that terminus is restored from the germline J gene. Germline CDR1 and CDR2: MGHRA and YSYEKL. The V segment lost 2 bases and the J segment 1 base; nucleotides outside the gene matches: 9. CDR3 length equals 17 residues.

In regard to this clone: From the germline J gene comes the end of the CDR3, since the read stops 3 residues before it. V and J are TRBV7-9 and TRBJ1-2; 9 bases match TRBD1. The CDR3 is 14 residues long. Germline V CDR1 and CDR2: SEHNR, FQNEAQ (reference sequence). This CDR3 is CASAKPGQGEDYTF. The part of the CDR3 DNA that was read is TGTGCCAGCGCCAAACCGGGACAGGGTGAAGAC.

In regard to this clone: Read sequence stops 3 residues before the CDR3 end, and the germline J gene provides the missing end. The J gene is TRBJ2-7, the V gene TRBV29-1, with D possibly TRBD2 on 6 matching bases. The V and J ends lost 8 bases and 5 bases respectively, with 16 bases between them. This CDR3 contains 12 residues. Germline CDR1 SQVTM, CDR2 ANQGSEA. The part of the CDR3 DNA that was read is TGCAGCCTCGCACGGGGGACGGACGAG. Translating gives CSLARGTDE. The complete CDR3 sequence is CSLARGTDEQYF.

Points on this clone: The CDR3 end falls 3 residues outside the read, so it is completed with the germline J gene. The gene calls are TRBV14 and TRBJ2-3; a weak D match, TRBD2 (5 bases). Between the trimmed V and J ends, which lost 2 bases and 1 base, there was a span of 10 bases. The CDR3 totals 15 residues. CDR1 is SGHDN, CDR2 FVKESK, per germline. CDR3 bases read: TGTGCCAGCAGCCAACCCCAAGCGGGCACAGATACG. This codes for CASSQPQAGTDT. The full CDR3 reads CASSQPQAGTDTQYF.

Concerning this clone itself: The read finishes 3 residues shy of the CDR3 end, and the germline J gene is used to complete it. The chain couples TRBV7-3 to TRBJ1-2, with a weak D call TRBD1 (5 bases). The CDR3 runs to 17 residues. Per germline, CDR1 SGHTA and CDR2 FQGTGA. CDR3 bases read: TGTGCCAGCAGCTTAATGGGACTAGCGGGAGCCCTAACGGAC. It translates to CASSLMGLAGALTD. In full, the CDR3 is CASSLMGLAGALTDYTF.

As concerns this clone: The sequenced fragment ends 3 residues before the CDR3 boundary, so the rest is inferred from the germline J gene. V is TRBV5-1 and J is TRBJ2-2; D is unresolved. The ends were cut back, 0 bases at V and 3 bases at J, with 9 bases in the middle. The CDR3 runs 15 residues. Per the germline V gene, CDR1 is SGHRS and CDR2 is YFSETQ. CDR3 bases read: TGCGCCAGCAGCTTGGGTAGCCGGGACACCGGGGAG. Amino acid sequence: CASSLGSRDTGE. The full CDR3 reads CASSLGSRDTGELFF.

Points on this clone: Read coverage stops 3 residues before the CDR3 terminus; the germline J gene supplies the remainder. The chain joins TRBV7-2 to TRBJ2-7; the D gene is possibly TRBD2 (6 bases). CDR1 and CDR2 from the germline V gene are SGHTA and FQGNSA. V was trimmed by 1 base and J by 3 bases, leaving 10 bases between them. The CDR3 runs 14 residues. The CDR3 spells CASSLGRGSYEQYF. The covered CDR3 bases are TGTGCCAGCAGCTTAGGCCGGGGGAGCTACGAG. The full variable domain, completed using reference TRBV7-2 and TRBJ2-7, is GAGVSQSPSNKVTEKGKDVELRCDPISGHTALYWYRQSLGQGLEFLIYFQGNSAPDKSGLPSDRFSAERTGGSVSTLTIQRTQQEDSAVYLCASSLGRGSYEQYFGPGTRLTVT.

To note about this clone: The sequence runs out 3 residues before the end of the CDR3; the remainder is reconstructed from the germline J gene. This chain links TRBV30 with TRBJ1-3, with D maybe TRBD1 (5 bases). Trimming shortened V by 8 bases and J by 8 bases, and 13 bases separated the two germline ends. The germline CDR1 and CDR2 sequences are GTSNPN and SVGIG (reference sequence). The CDR3 has 11 amino acids. The sequenced CDR3 bases are TGTGCCCGGTCTCAAGGGGACACC. This gives the protein CARSQGDT. The whole CDR3 reads CARSQGDTIYF.

Points on this clone: One end of the junction fails to match germline, which may point to a read error. The read comes to an end 3 residues before the CDR3 does, leaving the germline J gene to fill in the end. The V and J genes are TRBV4-2 and TRBJ2-7, with TRBD2 matching over 8 bases. The germline CDR1 and CDR2 sequences are LGHNA and YNFKEQ. CDR3 length: 18 amino acids. CDR3 amino acids: CASNQTLGGDTSPYEQYF. Partial CDR3 DNA: TGTGCCAGCAACCAAACCCTCGGGGGGGACACGTCCCCCTACGAG.